This T cell receptor beta chain was recorded in a study of cytomegalovirus exposure and HLA in healthy donors. Study-level findings and limits: It was confirmed in vitro that a few of the CMV-associated chains were specific for CMV antigens.

Germline-derived CDR1 and CDR2 are SGHTA and FQGTGA. V gave up 4 bases and J gave up 9 bases; unmatched junction bases: 8. CDR3 size: 14 residues. Using immunoSEQ multiplex PCR, the repertoire was profiled, and TCRdb retains in-frame clones only, with some absent. The sample holds 190,000 or so clones, 80% to 85% seen once. Among the 120 subjects of the validation cohort, separate from the approximately 660-subject first cohort, were the donors. For this clone: Its antigen is as yet unknown.

Sequences were obtained from PBMCs. This receptor was obtained from a woman aged 18-35 years in good health and CMV-seropositive. The chain links TRBV7-3 to TRBJ2-1; TRBD2 matches 8 bases. CDR3 bases: TGTGCCAGCAGCTCCCGGGGGGGCCAAGGTGAGCAGTTCTTC. Translating it yields CASSSRGGQGEQFF.